These 14 T cell receptor beta chains share one sample of origin, sequenced in a study of beta chain features in type 1 diabetes. Reverse transcribing all isolated RNA meant expressed TCRB transcripts were sequenced. Data came from immunoSEQ multiplex PCR; TCRdb stores just in-frame clones and leaves some out. The repertoire holds about 210,000 clones, with approximately 11% as singletons. The sequencing input was central memory CD4+ T cells from blood. These TCRs come from a man between 18 and 29 years old in good health.

This clone has a handful of counts. The chain has TRBV11-2 and TRBJ2-5, with 11 nucleotides matching TRBD2. Germline CDR1 reads SGHAT; CDR2 reads FQNNGV. This CDR3 has 15 residues. The trim removed 6 bases at V and 2 bases at J, leaving 5 bases unmatched. CDR3 residues: CASSSTSGIQETQYF. The CDR3 nucleotides read TGTGCCAGCAGTTCGACTAGCGGGATACAAGAGACCCAGTACTTC.

This clone was counted between two and nine times. This chain connects TRBV7-7 to TRBJ2-7, with 8 bases matching TRBD2. Germline loops: CDR1 SSHAT, CDR2 FNYEAQ (reference sequence). The ends lost 3 bases at V and 5 bases at J; junction bases unmatched: 9. The CDR3 consists of 15 residues. The DNA of the CDR3 is TGTGCCAGCAGCTTCGGGATAGCGGGAATCAACGAGCAGTACTTC. Protein sequence: CASSFGIAGINEQYF. Using reference TRBV7-7 and TRBJ2-7 for the parts outside the CDR3, the full variable domain is GAGVSQSPRYKVTKRGQDVTLRCDPISSHATLYWYQQALGQGPEFLTYFNYEAQPDKSGLPSDRFSAERPEGSISTLTIQRTEQRDSAMYRCASSFGIAGINEQYFGPGTRLTVT.

The chain recombines TRBV5-4 with TRBJ2-5; the match to TRBD2 covers 7 bases. The CDR3 is 14 amino acids. Germline V lookup: CDR1 SGHNT, CDR2 YYREEE (reference sequence). With V trimmed by 0 bases and J by 5 bases, 4 bases remained unmatched. DNA for the CDR3: TGTGCCAGCAGCTTGGGCGGGAGTGGGGAGACCCAGTACTTC. This gives the protein CASSLGGSGETQYF.

This clone has a count of ten or more. The chain recombines TRBV30 with TRBJ1-2, with no clear D. CDR1 is GTSNPN, CDR2 SVGIG, per germline (reference sequence). Trimming took 1 base from V and 9 from J, leaving 6 bases between them. The CDR3 totals 10 residues. CDR3: CAWSGPRYTF. DNA of the CDR3: TGTGCCTGGAGTGGACCGCGCTACACCTTC.

This clone was counted at least ten times. V usage is TRBV27 and J usage is TRBJ2-5; 12 bases align to TRBD2. Germline trimming cut 4 bases from V and 2 bases from J; bases unmatched to any gene: 5. This CDR3 spans 16 amino acids. Germline loops: CDR1 MNHEY, CDR2 SMNVEV (reference sequence). CDR3 coding DNA: TGTGCCAGCAGTTCGACTAGCGGGAGTAGGCAAGAGACCCAGTACTTC. Translation: CASSSTSGSRQETQYF.

Many counts were recorded for this clone. The CDR3 sequence: CASSPLRSGAYEQYF. The CDR3 DNA follows: TGTGCCAGCTCACCACTTAGAAGCGGCGCCTACGAGCAGTACTTC. The rearrangement links TRBV18 to TRBJ2-7; D possibly corresponds to TRBD2 (5 bases). The germline CDR1 and CDR2 sequences are KGHSH and LQKENI. V lost 1 base and J lost 2, with 12 bases in between. This CDR3 spans 15 amino acids.

This clone turned up a few times. This chain links TRBV2 with TRBJ2-5, with D possibly being TRBD2 (5 bases). The CDR3 sequence is 13 residues long. Trimming removed 8 bases from V and 5 bases from J, with 15 bases in between. Germline V gives CDR1 SNHLY, CDR2 FYNNEI. The CDR3 is CASARGHGETQYF. The CDR3 DNA reads as TGTGCCAGCGCCAGAGGGCATGGCGAGACCCAGTACTTC.

Many counts were recorded for this clone. V gene TRBV4-3 combines with J gene TRBJ1-1, with D possibly being TRBD1 (6 bases). The V and J ends lost 2 bases and 1 base respectively, with 14 bases between them. This CDR3 is 16 amino acids long. Germline V CDR1 and CDR2: LGHNA, YSLEER. CDR3 in amino acids: CASSQTGTRENTEAFF. CDR3 coding DNA: TGCGCCAGCAGCCAAACAGGGACACGGGAGAACACTGAAGCTTTCTTT.

This clone was seen more than once but under ten times. This chain uses TRBV27 with TRBJ2-7; the D call may be TRBD1 or TRBD2 (6 bases each). The V gene lost 8 bases and the J gene lost 5 bases, with 16 bases spanning the gap. Germline values: CDR1 MNHEY, CDR2 SMNVEV (reference sequence). The CDR3 runs 13 residues. DNA of the CDR3: TGTGCCAGCCCACAGGACGGGGGCCACGAGCAGTACTTC. This encodes CASPQDGGHEQYF.

The chain combines TRBV7-3 with TRBJ2-7; D may be TRBD2 (5 bases). The CDR3 is 12 amino acids. Trimming pared 2 bases from V and 4 bases from J, leaving 6 bases between. The germline V gene has CDR1 SGHTA and CDR2 FQGTGA. This CDR3 is CASSLSGYEQYF. The CDR3 DNA follows: TGTGCCAGCAGCTTATCGGGATACGAGCAGTACTTC.

V is TRBV7-8 and J is TRBJ2-1; tentative D call: TRBD2 (6 bases). The CDR3 loop spans 16 amino acids. Germline V gene lookup returns CDR1 SGHVS and CDR2 FQNEAQ. V lost 7 bases and J lost 0, with 16 bases in between. CDR3 amino acids: CASIGITGSSYNEQFF. The CDR3 nucleotides are TGTGCCAGCATTGGTATTACCGGGAGCTCCTACAATGAGCAGTTCTTC.

This clone was seen only a few times. The chain is built from TRBV18 and TRBJ2-1, with D tentatively TRBD2 (6 bases). Germline V gene lookup returns CDR1 KGHSH and CDR2 LQKENI. This CDR3 is built from 14 residues. The V end was cut by 1 base, the J end by 4 bases, with 8 bases between. The CDR3 reads CASSPLAVYNEQFF. CDR3 in DNA: TGTGCCAGCTCACCACTAGCGGTATACAATGAGCAGTTCTTC.

The chain links TRBV5-1 to TRBJ2-1, with D possibly matching TRBD2 (5 bases). The CDR3 has 14 residues. V lost 0 bases, J lost 10 bases, and 14 bases lay in between. From germline, CDR1 is SGHRS and CDR2 YFSETQ. DNA of the CDR3: TGCGCCAGCAGCTTGGAGAGGGTGGGAGACGAGCAGTTCTTC. Translation gives CASSLERVGDEQFF.

This clone was detected only a few times. The chain couples TRBV5-4 to TRBJ2-5; 7 nucleotides line up with TRBD1. V lost 4 bases, J lost 1 base, and 4 bases stayed unmatched. Germline V gene data show CDR1 as SGHNT and CDR2 as YYREEE (reference sequence). This CDR3 is built from 14 residues. The CDR3 coding sequence is TGTGCCAGCAGCGATCACAGGGGCCAAGAGACCCAGTACTTC. Translation: CASSDHRGQETQYF.